What follows are 5 T cell receptor beta chains derived from one specimen sequenced in a study of tumor and adjacent non-tumor tissue in lung cancer. The library came from three nested PCR rounds adapted from ARM-PCR protocols. TCRdb reprocessed the multiplex PCR reads via MiXCR and lists one record per CDR3 protein. The sample consists of tens of thousands of distinct CDR3 sequences, about 55% of them appearing once. No cell sorting was done before RNA was extracted from the tissue. This non-tumor lung sample came from over 3 cm beyond the tumor edge. The sequencing sample was made of distant non-tumor lung tissue. Receptors originate from a man aged 65 to 79 with non-small cell lung cancer.

In its sample, this clonotype is large (0.1 to 1%). The chain links TRBV12-3 or TRBV12-4 to TRBJ1-5, with 8 bases that match TRBD1. V lost 4 bases and J lost 5; bases outside the gene matches: 4. This CDR3 comprises 14 residues. DNA of the CDR3: TGTGCCAGCAGTTCTACAGGGGGGCATCAGCCCCAGCATTTT. This gives the protein CASSSTGGHQPQHF.

The table lists this clonotype with a few counts. This rearrangement joins TRBV20-1 to TRBJ2-7, with D possibly being TRBD2 (6 bases). Germline loops: CDR1 DFQATT, CDR2 SNEGSKA (reference sequence). This CDR3 has 17 residues. The V gene lost 5 bases and the J gene lost 6 bases, with 29 bases spanning the gap. The CDR3 is CSADGTGERGINFEQYF. In DNA form, the CDR3 reads TGCAGTGCTGATGGGACTGGGGAACGAGGGATCAATTTCGAGCAGTACTTC.

Note on this clonotype: A junction boundary mismatches the germline segment, possibly from a read error. This rearrangement joins TRBV11-2 to TRBJ2-3; D is undetermined. CDR1 SGHAT and CDR2 FQNNGV come from the germline V gene. The CDR3 runs to 13 residues. This chain's CDR3 is CASSLGIRDTQYF. CDR3 coding DNA: TGTGCCAGTAGCTTAGGAATACGGGATACGCAGTATTTT.

A note on this clonotype: A much larger clone differs from this one at a single base, so this may be a read error. The chain uses TRBV12-3 or TRBV12-4 and TRBJ2-7, with D perhaps being TRBD1 or TRBD2 (6 bases each). The CDR3 is made up of 16 amino acids. CDR3 residues: CGSSLLGGTLLYEQYF. The CDR3, as DNA: TGTGGCAGCAGCCTCCTGGGCGGGACACTTCTATACGAGCAGTACTTC.

Points on this clonotype: One junction end does not reproduce the germline sequence, and a read error may be involved. This chain joins TRBV11-3 and TRBJ2-4, with a weak D call TRBD2 (5 bases). Germline-derived CDR1 and CDR2 are SGHNT and YENEEA. There are 16 residues in the CDR3. In DNA form, the CDR3 reads TGCGCCAGCGGCTTGAACAGTGGTAATTCCAAAAACATTCAGTACTTC. Protein product: CASGLNSGNSKNIQYF.